Each of the 21 T cell receptor beta chains below was sequenced from the same sample in a study of OX40 agonist ivuxolimab in advanced cancers. Repertoires were generated with immunoSEQ multiplex PCR, while TCRdb's copy carries only in-frame clones and drops some. The repertoire holds more than 55,000 clones, with around 87% as singletons. This sample comprised CD4+ or CD8+ T cells sorted from blood, obtained in a trial of the OX40 agonist ivuxolimab. All receptors come from an adult with an advanced solid tumor such as melanoma, head and neck, liver or kidney cancer.

The chain uses TRBV7-2 and TRBJ2-1; D is ambiguous. This CDR3 is built from 14 residues. Germline CDR1 is SGHTA and CDR2 is FQGNSA. The V gene lost 0 bases and the J gene lost 5 bases, with 8 bases spanning the gap. The CDR3 here is CASSLAALHNEQFF. CDR3 sequence (DNA): TGTGCCAGCAGCTTAGCGGCGCTACACAATGAGCAGTTCTTC.

The chain carries TRBV5-1 and TRBJ2-4; 8 bases match TRBD1. Germline loops: CDR1 SGHRS, CDR2 YFSETQ. The junction had 9 bases not matched to a gene; V was cut back by 0 bases and J by 16 bases. This CDR3 is 13 amino acids long. CDR3 region: CASSLEMGTGEYF. The CDR3 bases are TGCGCCAGCAGCTTGGAAATGGGGACAGGAGAATACTTC.

The chain recombines TRBV28 with TRBJ1-4; D not resolved. The CDR3 is made up of 13 amino acids. CDR1 and CDR2 from the germline V gene are MDHEN and SYDVKM. The V end lost 3 bases, the J end lost 6 bases, and 8 bases lay between the germline ends. The CDR3 loop reads CASSFRGYEKLFF. CDR3 bases: TGTGCCAGCAGTTTTCGAGGCTATGAAAAACTGTTTTTT.

V gene TRBV28 combines with J gene TRBJ2-2, with D unclear. The ends were cut back, 6 bases at V and 1 base at J, with 3 bases in the middle. The CDR3 contains 12 residues. Looked up from germline, CDR1 is MDHEN and CDR2 is SYDVKM. The CDR3 here is CASRGNTGELFF. In DNA, the CDR3 is TGTGCCAGCAGGGGGAACACCGGGGAGCTGTTTTTT.

This chain joins TRBV28 and TRBJ2-5; either TRBD1 or TRBD2 may supply D (5 bases each). The CDR3 has 14 amino acids. Looked up from germline, CDR1 is MDHEN and CDR2 is SYDVKM. V was pared by 4 bases and J by 5 bases, with 14 bases between. As DNA, the CDR3 is TGTGCCAGCAGTTCGCCGGGGCCTCTCGAGACCCAGTACTTC. Amino acids: CASSSPGPLETQYF. The whole variable domain, remainder taken from reference TRBV28 and TRBJ2-5, is DVKVTQSSRYLVKRTGEKVFLECVQDMDHENMFWYRQDPGLGLRLIYFSYDVKMKEKGDIPEGYSVSREKKERFSLILESASTNQTSMYLCASSSPGPLETQYFGPGTRLLVL.

This clone was observed a single time. The chain couples TRBV7-2 to TRBJ1-3, with no clear D. V lost 1 base, J lost 3 bases, and 10 bases lay in between. Looked up from germline, CDR1 is SGHTA and CDR2 is FQGNSA. The CDR3 is 15 residues long. CDR3 in DNA: TGTGCCAGCAGCTTAGAATCTGGCCTTGGAAACACCATATATTTT. Translated, it gives CASSLESGLGNTIYF.

The sample holds a few counts of this clone. V is TRBV6-6 and J is TRBJ1-5; no clear D gene. This CDR3 has 14 residues. CDR1 is MNHNY and CDR2 is SVGAGI in the germline V gene (reference sequence). Trimming pared 2 bases from V and 5 bases from J, leaving 10 bases between. CDR3 nucleotides: TGTGCCAGCAGTTACGCCATTAGGGATCAGCCCCAGCATTTT. Protein: CASSYAIRDQPQHF.

The chain employs TRBV4-3 and TRBJ1-1; 10 nucleotides match TRBD1. J was trimmed by 5 bases and V by 3 bases; bases with no gene match: 15. Germline loops: CDR1 LGHNA, CDR2 YSLEER. The CDR3 totals 18 residues. DNA for the CDR3: TGCGCCAGCAGCCAGTCGACAGGGGGCACCTCATGGGAAACTGAAGCTTTCTTT. Translating it yields CASSQSTGGTSWETEAFF.

The rearrangement uses TRBV2 and TRBJ2-1; a possible D gene is TRBD2 (6 bases). CDR3 size: 14 residues. Germline lookup yields CDR1 SNHLY and CDR2 FYNNEI. Trimming cost V 8 bases and J 9 bases, with 20 bases left between them. The CDR3 loop is CASSESGHRSEQFF. CDR3 DNA sequence: TGTGCCAGCTCGGAAAGCGGGCACCGGAGTGAGCAGTTCTTC. Using reference TRBV2 and TRBJ2-1 for the parts outside the CDR3, the full variable domain is EPEVTQTPSHQVTQMGQEVILRCVPISNHLYFYWYRQILGQKVEFLVSFYNNEISEKSEIFDDQFSVERPDGSNFTLKIRSTKLEDSAMYFCASSESGHRSEQFFGPGTRLTVL.

The V gene is TRBV30, the J gene TRBJ2-2; no definite D call. Trimming shortened V by 4 bases and J by 4 bases, and 4 bases separated the two germline ends. Germline V gene lookup returns CDR1 GTSNPN and CDR2 SVGIG (reference sequence). The CDR3 is made up of 11 amino acids. Here the CDR3 DNA reads TGTGCCTGGATGGTCACCGGGGAGCTGTTTTTT. Protein product: CAWMVTGELFF.

This clone turned up a few times. The chain links TRBV30 to TRBJ2-1; either TRBD1 or TRBD2 may fit D (5 bases each). In germline, CDR1 is GTSNPN, CDR2 SVGIG (reference sequence). This CDR3 contains 10 residues. The V end was cut by 8 bases, the J end by 5 bases, with 7 bases between. CDR3 sequence: CAGGHNEQFF. DNA of the CDR3: TGTGCCGGGGGTCACAATGAGCAGTTCTTC. Full variable domain (missing parts from reference TRBV30 and TRBJ2-1): SQTIHQWPATLVQPVGSPLSLECTVEGTSNPNLYWYRQAAGRGLQLLFYSVGIGQISSEVPQNLSASRPQDRQFILSSKKLLLSDSGFYLCAGGHNEQFFGPGTRLTVL.

This rearrangement joins TRBV19 to TRBJ2-5; 9 nucleotides match TRBD1. Germline V gives CDR1 LNHDA, CDR2 SQIVND (reference sequence). The CDR3 runs 15 residues. V was clipped by 5 bases and J by 5 bases; unmatched bases: 9. CDR3 nucleotides: TGTGCCAGTAGTCTACAGGGGGCGTTGGGGGAGACCCAGTACTTC. Residues: CASSLQGALGETQYF.

This clone was recorded only once. The V call is TRBV27, the J call TRBJ2-7; D is unclear. The CDR3 is made up of 14 amino acids. Trimming removed 6 bases from V and 3 bases from J, with 15 bases in between. Germline loops: CDR1 MNHEY, CDR2 SMNVEV (reference sequence). This chain's CDR3 is CASSRQGTYYEQYF. The CDR3 nucleotides are TGTGCCAGCAGCCGACAAGGAACTTACTACGAGCAGTACTTC.

V is TRBV5-6 and J is TRBJ2-2; 9 bases align to TRBD1. In germline, CDR1 is SGHDT, CDR2 YYEEEE. This CDR3 is built from 17 residues. V was pared by 2 bases and J by 5 bases, with 10 bases of the junction left unmatched. CDR3: CASSFPRQGERTGELFF. CDR3 DNA sequence: TGTGCCAGCAGCTTTCCCCGACAGGGGGAGAGAACCGGGGAGCTGTTTTTT.

The J gene is TRBJ2-1, the V gene TRBV19; no reliable D call. This CDR3 is built from 13 residues. V was cut by 5 bases and J by 2 bases, with 7 bases left in between. The V gene's germline CDR1 is LNHDA and CDR2 SQIVND (reference sequence). The CDR3 DNA is TGTGCCAGTAGTCTCGGTACCTACAATGAGCAGTTCTTC. Its translation: CASSLGTYNEQFF.

The rearrangement uses TRBV19 and TRBJ2-7; tentative D call: TRBD1 (6 bases). Per the germline V gene, CDR1 is LNHDA and CDR2 is SQIVND (reference sequence). The CDR3 has 15 residues. Trimming removed 2 bases at V and 2 bases at J, with 13 bases between. CDR3 bases: TGTGCCAGTAGTATAAGGGGGACGAACCCCTACGAGCAGTACTTC. Its protein is CASSIRGTNPYEQYF.

The chain carries TRBV28 and TRBJ1-1; 8 bases agree with TRBD1. CDR3 length equals 16 residues. CDR1 MDHEN and CDR2 SYDVKM come from the germline V gene. The V gene end was trimmed by 0 bases and the J gene end by 4 bases; junction bases not matched to a gene: 7. CDR3 in amino acids: CASSLWQGALGTEAFF. The DNA for the CDR3 is TGTGCCAGCAGTTTATGGCAGGGGGCGCTGGGCACTGAAGCTTTCTTT.

This clone has only one observation. This sequence joins TRBV11-3 and TRBJ1-1; D is perhaps TRBD1 (6 bases). The CDR3 has 14 residues. Trimming stripped 3 bases from V and 6 bases from J, with 14 bases between. The germline CDR1 and CDR2 sequences are SGHNT and YENEEA. For the CDR3, the DNA is TGTGCCAGCAGCTTCGGGGGGGCGCGGGCTGAAGCTTTCTTT. This sequence encodes CASSFGGARAEAFF. Based on the CDR3 plus reference TRBV11-3 and TRBJ1-1, the full variable domain is EAGVVQSPRYKIIEKKQPVAFWCNPISGHNTLYWYLQNLGQGPELLIRYENEEAVDDSQLPKDRFSAERLKGVDSTLKIQPAELGDSAVYLCASSFGGARAEAFFGQGTRLTVV.

This clone has a single count. The chain carries TRBV2 and TRBJ2-3; 9 nucleotides line up with TRBD1. The CDR3 runs 15 residues. CDR1 and CDR2 (germline): SNHLY, FYNNEI. The trim removed 4 bases at V and 3 bases at J, leaving 5 bases unmatched. CDR3 coding DNA: TGTGCCAGCAGTGCGACAGGGGGTGGGACAGATACGCAGTATTTT. Translated: CASSATGGGTDTQYF.

This sequence joins TRBV2 and TRBJ2-2; D not resolved. CDR3 size: 13 residues. V lost 7 bases, J lost 1 base, and 7 bases lay in between. In germline, CDR1 is SNHLY, CDR2 FYNNEI. The CDR3 bases are TGTGCCAGCACCCTAGAGAACACCGGGGAGCTGTTTTTT. Translation gives CASTLENTGELFF.

The chain employs TRBV7-9 and TRBJ1-2; D perhaps matches TRBD1 (5 bases). The CDR3 extends over 15 amino acids. CDR1 is SEHNR and CDR2 is FQNEAQ in the germline V gene (reference sequence). V was clipped by 1 base and J by 6 bases, with 15 bases between them. The CDR3 spells CASSLGDRMGDGYTF. The CDR3 nucleotides read TGTGCCAGCAGCTTAGGCGACAGAATGGGAGATGGCTACACCTTC.